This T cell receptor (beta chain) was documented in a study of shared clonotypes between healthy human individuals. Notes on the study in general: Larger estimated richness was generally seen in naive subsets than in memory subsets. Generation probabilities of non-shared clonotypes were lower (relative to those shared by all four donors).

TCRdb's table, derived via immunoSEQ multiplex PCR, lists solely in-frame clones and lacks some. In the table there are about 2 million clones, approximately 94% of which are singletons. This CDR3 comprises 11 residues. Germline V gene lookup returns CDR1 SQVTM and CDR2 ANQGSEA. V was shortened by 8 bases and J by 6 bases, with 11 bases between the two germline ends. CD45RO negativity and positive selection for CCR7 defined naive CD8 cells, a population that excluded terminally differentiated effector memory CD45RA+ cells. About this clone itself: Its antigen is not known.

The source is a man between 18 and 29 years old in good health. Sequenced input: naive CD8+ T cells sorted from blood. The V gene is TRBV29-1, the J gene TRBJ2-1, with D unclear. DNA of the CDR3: TGCAGCCATCCATCCCTCAATGAGCAGTTCTTC. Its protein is CSHPSLNEQFF.